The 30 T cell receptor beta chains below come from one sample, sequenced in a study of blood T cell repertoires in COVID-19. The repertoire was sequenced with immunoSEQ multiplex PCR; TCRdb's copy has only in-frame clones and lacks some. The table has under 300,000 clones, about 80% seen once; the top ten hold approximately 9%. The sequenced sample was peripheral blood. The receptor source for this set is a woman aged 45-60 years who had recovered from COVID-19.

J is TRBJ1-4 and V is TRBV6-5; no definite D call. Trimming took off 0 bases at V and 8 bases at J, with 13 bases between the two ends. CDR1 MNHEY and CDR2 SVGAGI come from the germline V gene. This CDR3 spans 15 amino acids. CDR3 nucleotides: TGTGCCAGCAGTTACTCGACTCTCCCCGGAGAAAAACTGTTTTTT. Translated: CASSYSTLPGEKLFF.

CDR3 sequence reads: CASSYKGQGLNTQYF. CDR3 DNA: TGTGCCAGCAGTTACAAGGGACAGGGATTAAATACGCAGTATTTT. The rearrangement links TRBV6-5 to TRBJ2-3; TRBD1 matches at 9 bases. CDR1 and CDR2 (germline): MNHEY, SVGAGI. The trim removed 2 bases at V and 7 bases at J, leaving 7 bases unmatched. This CDR3 is built from 15 residues.

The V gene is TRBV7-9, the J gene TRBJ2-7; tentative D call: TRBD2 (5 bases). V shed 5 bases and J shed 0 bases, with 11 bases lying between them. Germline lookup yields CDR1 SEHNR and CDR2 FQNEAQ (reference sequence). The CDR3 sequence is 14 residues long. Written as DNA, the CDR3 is TGTGCCAGCAGCAGCCAAGCGGTCTCCTACGAGCAGTACTTC. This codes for CASSSQAVSYEQYF.

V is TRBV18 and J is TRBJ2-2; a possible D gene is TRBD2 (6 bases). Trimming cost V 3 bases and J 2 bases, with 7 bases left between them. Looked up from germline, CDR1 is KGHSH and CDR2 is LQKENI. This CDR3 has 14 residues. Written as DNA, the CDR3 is TGTGCCAGCTCACCTACTAGCAACACCGGGGAGCTGTTTTTT. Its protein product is CASSPTSNTGELFF.

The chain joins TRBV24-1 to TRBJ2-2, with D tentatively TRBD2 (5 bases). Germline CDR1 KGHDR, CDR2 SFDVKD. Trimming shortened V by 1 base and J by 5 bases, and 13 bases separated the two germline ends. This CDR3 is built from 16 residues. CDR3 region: CATSDLGGVRTGELFF. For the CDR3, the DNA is TGTGCCACCAGTGATTTAGGAGGCGTTAGAACCGGGGAGCTGTTTTTT.

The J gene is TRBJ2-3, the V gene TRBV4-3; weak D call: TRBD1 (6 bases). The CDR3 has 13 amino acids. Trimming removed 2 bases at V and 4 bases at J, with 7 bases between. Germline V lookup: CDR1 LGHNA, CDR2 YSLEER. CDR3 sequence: CASSQNRADTQYF. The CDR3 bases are TGCGCCAGCAGCCAAAACAGGGCAGATACGCAGTATTTT.

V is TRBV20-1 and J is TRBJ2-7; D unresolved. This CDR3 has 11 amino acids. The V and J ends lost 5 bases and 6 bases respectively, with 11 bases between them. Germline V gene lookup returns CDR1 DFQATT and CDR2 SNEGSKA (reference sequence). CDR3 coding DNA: TGCAGTGCTTTCCGCGGCTCCGAGCAGTACTTC. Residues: CSAFRGSEQYF.

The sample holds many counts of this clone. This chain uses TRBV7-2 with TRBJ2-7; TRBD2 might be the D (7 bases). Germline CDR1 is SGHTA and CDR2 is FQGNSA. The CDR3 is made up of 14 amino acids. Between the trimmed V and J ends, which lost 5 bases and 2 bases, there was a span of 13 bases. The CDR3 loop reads CASSLGGPAYEQYF. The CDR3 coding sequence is TGTGCCAGCAGCCTCGGGGGGCCGGCCTACGAGCAGTACTTC.

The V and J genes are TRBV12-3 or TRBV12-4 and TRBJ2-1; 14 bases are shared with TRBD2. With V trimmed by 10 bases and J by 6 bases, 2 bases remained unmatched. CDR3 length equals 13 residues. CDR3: CATGLAGANEQFF. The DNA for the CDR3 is TGTGCCACGGGACTAGCGGGAGCCAATGAGCAGTTCTTC.

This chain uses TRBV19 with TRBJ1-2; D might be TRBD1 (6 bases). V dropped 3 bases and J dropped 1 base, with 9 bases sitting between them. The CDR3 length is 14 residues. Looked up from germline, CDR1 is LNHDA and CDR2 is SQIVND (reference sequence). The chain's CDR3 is CASSMDSFNYGYTF. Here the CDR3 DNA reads TGTGCCAGTAGTATGGACAGCTTTAACTATGGCTACACCTTC.

This CDR3 is CASSAGQGASGYTF. The CDR3 DNA sequence: TGCGCCAGCAGCGCGGGACAGGGGGCGAGTGGCTACACCTTC. This chain uses TRBV5-1 with TRBJ1-2; 12 bases are shared with TRBD1. This CDR3 region has 14 residues. With V trimmed by 4 bases and J by 7 bases, 5 bases remained unmatched. Germline assignment: CDR1 SGHRS and CDR2 YFSETQ.

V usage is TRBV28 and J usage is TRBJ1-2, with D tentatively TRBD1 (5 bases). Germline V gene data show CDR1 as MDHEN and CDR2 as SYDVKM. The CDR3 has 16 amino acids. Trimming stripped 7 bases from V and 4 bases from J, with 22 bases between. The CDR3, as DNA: TGTGCCAGCACGGGGGTAGAAAGGATCCGCGGCTATGGCTACACCTTC. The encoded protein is CASTGVERIRGYGYTF.

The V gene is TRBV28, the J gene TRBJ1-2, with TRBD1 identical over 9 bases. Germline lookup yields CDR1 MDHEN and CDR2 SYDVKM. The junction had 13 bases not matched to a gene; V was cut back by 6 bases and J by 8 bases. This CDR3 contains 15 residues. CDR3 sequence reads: CASSRTGTGLRGYTF. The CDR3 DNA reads TGTGCCAGCAGCCGTACCGGGACAGGGCTTAGGGGCTACACCTTC.

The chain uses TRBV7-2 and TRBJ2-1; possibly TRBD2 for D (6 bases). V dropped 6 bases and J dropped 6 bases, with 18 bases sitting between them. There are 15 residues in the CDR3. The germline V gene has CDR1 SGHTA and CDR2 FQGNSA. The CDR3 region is CASRIDSGRGNEQFF. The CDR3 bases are TGTGCCAGCAGAATCGATAGCGGTAGGGGCAATGAGCAGTTCTTC. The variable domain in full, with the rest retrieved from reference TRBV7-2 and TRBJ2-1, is GAGVSQSPSNKVTEKGKDVELRCDPISGHTALYWYRQSLGQGLEFLIYFQGNSAPDKSGLPSDRFSAERTGGSVSTLTIQRTQQEDSAVYLCASRIDSGRGNEQFFGPGTRLTVL.

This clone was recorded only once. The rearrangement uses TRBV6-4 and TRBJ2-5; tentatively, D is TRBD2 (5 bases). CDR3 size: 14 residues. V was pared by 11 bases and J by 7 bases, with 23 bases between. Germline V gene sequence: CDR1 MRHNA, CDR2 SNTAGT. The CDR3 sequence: CARSVGIENATQYF. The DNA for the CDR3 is TGTGCCCGATCAGTCGGGATTGAGAACGCGACCCAGTACTTC.

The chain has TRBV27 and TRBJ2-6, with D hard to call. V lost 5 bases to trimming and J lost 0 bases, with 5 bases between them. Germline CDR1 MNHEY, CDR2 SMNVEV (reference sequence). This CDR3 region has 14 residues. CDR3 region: CASSRLSGANVLTF. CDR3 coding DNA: TGTGCCAGCAGTAGACTCTCTGGGGCCAACGTCCTGACTTTC.

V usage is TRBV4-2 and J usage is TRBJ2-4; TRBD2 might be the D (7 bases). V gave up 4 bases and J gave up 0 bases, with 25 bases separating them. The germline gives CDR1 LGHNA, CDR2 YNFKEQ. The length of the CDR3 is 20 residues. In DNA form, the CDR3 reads TGTGCCAGCAGCCTAAAGGGGGGGGCCCCCCTTTCCTTAGCCAAAAACATTCAGTACTTC. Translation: CASSLKGGAPLSLAKNIQYF.

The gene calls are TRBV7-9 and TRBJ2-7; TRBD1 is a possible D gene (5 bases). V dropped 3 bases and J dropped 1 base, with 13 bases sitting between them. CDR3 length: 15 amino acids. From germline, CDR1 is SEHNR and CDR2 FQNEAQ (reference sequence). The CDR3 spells CASSFGAPESYEQYF. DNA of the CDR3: TGTGCCAGCAGCTTTGGGGCACCGGAGTCCTACGAGCAGTACTTC.

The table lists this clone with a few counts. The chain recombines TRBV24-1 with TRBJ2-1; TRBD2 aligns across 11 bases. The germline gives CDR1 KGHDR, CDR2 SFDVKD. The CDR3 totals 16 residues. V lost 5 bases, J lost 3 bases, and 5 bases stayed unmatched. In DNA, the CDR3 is TGTGCCACCAGTGCCACGGGACTAGCGGTCTACAATGAGCAGTTCTTC. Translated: CATSATGLAVYNEQFF.

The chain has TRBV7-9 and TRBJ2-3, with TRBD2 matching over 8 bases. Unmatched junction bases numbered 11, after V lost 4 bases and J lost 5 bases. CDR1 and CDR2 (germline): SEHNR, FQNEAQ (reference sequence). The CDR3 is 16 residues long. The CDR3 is CASSWERGGRGDTQYF. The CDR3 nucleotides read TGTGCCAGCAGCTGGGAGCGCGGGGGGCGAGGAGATACGCAGTATTTT.

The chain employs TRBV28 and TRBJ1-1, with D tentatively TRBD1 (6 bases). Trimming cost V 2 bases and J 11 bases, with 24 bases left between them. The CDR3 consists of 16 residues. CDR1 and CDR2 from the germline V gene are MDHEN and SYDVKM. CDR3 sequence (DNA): TGTGCCAGCAGTTTAAATACACGGACAGCTAACCATGACGCTTTCTTT. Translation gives CASSLNTRTANHDAFF.

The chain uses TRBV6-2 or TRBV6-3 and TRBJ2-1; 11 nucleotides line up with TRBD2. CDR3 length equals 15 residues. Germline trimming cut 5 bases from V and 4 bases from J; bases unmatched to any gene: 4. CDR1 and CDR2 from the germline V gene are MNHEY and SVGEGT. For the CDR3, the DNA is TGTGCCAGCAGTGCCGGGACTAGCGGATACAATGAGCAGTTCTTC. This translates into CASSAGTSGYNEQFF.

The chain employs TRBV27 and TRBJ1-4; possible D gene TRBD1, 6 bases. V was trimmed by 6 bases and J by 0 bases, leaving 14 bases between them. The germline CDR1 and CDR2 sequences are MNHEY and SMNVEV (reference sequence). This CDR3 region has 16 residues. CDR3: CASRDRPGPTNEKLFF. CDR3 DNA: TGTGCCAGCAGAGACAGGCCGGGTCCAACTAATGAAAAACTGTTTTTT.

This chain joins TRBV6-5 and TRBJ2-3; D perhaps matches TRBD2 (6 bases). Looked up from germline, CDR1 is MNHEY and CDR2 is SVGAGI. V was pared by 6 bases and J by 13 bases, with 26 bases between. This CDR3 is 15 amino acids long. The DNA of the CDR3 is TGTGCCAGCAGCCCGAGGGACTTCATCCCGGTTAGGGAGTATTTT. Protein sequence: CASSPRDFIPVREYF.

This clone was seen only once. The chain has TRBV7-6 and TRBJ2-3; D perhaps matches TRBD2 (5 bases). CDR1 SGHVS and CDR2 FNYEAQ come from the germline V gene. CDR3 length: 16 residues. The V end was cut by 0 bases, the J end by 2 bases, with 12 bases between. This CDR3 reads CASSLATTSITDTQYF. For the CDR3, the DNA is TGTGCCAGCAGCTTAGCGACCACTAGTATCACAGATACGCAGTATTTT.

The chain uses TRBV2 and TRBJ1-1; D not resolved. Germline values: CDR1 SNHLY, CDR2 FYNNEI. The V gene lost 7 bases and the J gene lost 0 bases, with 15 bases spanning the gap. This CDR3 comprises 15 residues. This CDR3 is CASNPDGVLNTEAFF. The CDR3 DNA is TGTGCCAGCAACCCAGACGGGGTGTTGAACACTGAAGCTTTCTTT.

Here the CDR3 reads CAISESGDTEAFF. In nucleotides, the CDR3 is TGTGCCATCAGTGAGTCAGGGGACACTGAAGCTTTCTTT. The chain combines TRBV10-3 with TRBJ1-1; tentatively, D is TRBD1 (5 bases). From germline, CDR1 is ENHRY and CDR2 SYGVKD. The V gene lost 0 bases and the J gene lost 3 bases, with 5 bases spanning the gap. The CDR3 consists of 13 residues.

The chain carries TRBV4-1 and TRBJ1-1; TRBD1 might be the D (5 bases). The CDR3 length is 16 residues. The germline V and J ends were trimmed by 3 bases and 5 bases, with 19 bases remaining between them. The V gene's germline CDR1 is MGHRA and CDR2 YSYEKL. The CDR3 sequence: CASSHISAGEGTEAFF. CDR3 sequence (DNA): TGCGCCAGCAGCCACATTTCGGCGGGGGAAGGGACTGAAGCTTTCTTT.

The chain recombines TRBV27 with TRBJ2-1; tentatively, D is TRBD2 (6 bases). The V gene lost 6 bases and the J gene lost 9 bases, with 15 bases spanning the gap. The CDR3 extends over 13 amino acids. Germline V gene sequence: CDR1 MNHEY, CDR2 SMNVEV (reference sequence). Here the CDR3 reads CASSTRDSTEQFF. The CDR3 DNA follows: TGTGCCAGCAGCACTCGGGACTCGACTGAGCAGTTCTTC.

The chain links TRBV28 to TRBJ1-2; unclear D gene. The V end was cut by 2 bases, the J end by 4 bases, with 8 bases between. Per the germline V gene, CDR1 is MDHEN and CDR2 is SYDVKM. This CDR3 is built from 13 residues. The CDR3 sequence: CASSLLQVYGYTF. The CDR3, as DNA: TGTGCCAGCAGTTTACTCCAGGTCTATGGCTACACCTTC.